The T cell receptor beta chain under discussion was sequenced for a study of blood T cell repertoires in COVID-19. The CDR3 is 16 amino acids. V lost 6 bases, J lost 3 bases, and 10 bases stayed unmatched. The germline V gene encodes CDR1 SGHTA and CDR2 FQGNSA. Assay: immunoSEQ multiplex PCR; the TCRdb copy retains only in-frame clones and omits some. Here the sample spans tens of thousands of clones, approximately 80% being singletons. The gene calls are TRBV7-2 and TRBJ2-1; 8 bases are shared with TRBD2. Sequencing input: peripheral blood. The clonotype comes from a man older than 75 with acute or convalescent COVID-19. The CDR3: CASSSRGAGGYNEQFF. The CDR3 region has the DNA TGTGCCAGCAGTTCCCGCGGGGCGGGGGGCTACAATGAGCAGTTCTTC.